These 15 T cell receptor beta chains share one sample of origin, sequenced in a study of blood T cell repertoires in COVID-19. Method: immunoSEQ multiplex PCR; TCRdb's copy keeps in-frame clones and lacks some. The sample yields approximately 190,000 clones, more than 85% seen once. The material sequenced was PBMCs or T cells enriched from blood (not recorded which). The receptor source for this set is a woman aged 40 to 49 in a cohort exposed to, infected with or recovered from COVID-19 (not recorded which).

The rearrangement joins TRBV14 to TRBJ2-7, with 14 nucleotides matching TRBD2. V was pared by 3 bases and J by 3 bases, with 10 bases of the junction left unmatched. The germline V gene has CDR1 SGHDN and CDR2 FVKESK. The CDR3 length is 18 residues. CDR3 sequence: CASSHPGTSGSRGYEQYF. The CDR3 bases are TGTGCCAGCAGCCACCCCGGGACTAGCGGGAGTAGGGGCTACGAGCAGTACTTC.

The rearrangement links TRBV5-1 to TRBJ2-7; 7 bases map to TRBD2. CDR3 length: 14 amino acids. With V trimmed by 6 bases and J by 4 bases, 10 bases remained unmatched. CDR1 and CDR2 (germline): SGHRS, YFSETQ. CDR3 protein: CASKGLVGVYEQYF. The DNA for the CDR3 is TGCGCCAGCAAAGGACTAGTTGGGGTTTACGAGCAGTACTTC.

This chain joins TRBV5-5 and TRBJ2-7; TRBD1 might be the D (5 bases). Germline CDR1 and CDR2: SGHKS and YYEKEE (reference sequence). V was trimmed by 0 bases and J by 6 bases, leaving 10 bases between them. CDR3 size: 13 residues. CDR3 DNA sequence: TGTGCCAGCAGCTTGGCAGGGTTGGGCGAGCAGTACTTC. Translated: CASSLAGLGEQYF. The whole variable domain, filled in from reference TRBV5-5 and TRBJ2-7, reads DAGVTQSPTHLIKTRGQQVTLRCSPISGHKSVSWYQQVLGQGPQFIFQYYEKEERGRGNFPDRFSARQFPNYSSELNVNALLLGDSALYLCASSLAGLGEQYFGPGTRLTVT.

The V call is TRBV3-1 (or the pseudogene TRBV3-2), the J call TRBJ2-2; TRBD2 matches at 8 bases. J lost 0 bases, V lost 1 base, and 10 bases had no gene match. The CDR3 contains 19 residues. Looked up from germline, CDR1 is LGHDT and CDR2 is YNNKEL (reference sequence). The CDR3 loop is CASSQGSTGLGPNTGELFF. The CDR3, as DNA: TGTGCCAGCAGCCAAGGTAGTACGGGACTAGGTCCGAACACCGGGGAGCTGTTTTTT.

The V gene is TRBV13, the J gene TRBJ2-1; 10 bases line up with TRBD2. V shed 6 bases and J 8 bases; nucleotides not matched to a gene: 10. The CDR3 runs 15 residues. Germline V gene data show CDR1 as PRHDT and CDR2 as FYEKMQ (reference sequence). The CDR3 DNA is TGTGCCAGCAGAGGGTGGACTAGCGGCGGAGATGAGCAGTTCTTC. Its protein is CASRGWTSGGDEQFF.

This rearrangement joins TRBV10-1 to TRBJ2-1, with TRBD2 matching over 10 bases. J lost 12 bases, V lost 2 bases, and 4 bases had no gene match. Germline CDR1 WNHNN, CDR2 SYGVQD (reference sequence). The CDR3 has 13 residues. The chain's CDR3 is CASSEQGLARQFF. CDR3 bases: TGCGCCAGCAGTGAGCAGGGACTAGCGAGGCAGTTCTTC.

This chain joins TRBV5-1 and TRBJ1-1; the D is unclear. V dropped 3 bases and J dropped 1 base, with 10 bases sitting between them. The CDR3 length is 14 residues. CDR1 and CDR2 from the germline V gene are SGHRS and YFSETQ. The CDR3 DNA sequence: TGCGCCAGCAGCTCCAGAGTAGCGAACACTGAAGCTTTCTTT. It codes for CASSSRVANTEAFF.

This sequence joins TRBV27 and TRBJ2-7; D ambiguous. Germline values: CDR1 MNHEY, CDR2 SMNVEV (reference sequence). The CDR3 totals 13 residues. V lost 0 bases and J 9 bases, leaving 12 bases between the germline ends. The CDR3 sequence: CASSLSIWAGQYF. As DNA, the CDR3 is TGTGCCAGCAGTTTATCGATATGGGCAGGGCAGTACTTC.

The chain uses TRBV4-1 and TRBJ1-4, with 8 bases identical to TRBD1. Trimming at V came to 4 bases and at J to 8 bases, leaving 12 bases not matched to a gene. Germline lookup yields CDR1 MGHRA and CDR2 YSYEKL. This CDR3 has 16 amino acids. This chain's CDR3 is CASSPKSGGEREKLFF. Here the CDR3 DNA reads TGCGCCAGCAGCCCTAAATCAGGGGGCGAGCGAGAAAAACTGTTTTTT.

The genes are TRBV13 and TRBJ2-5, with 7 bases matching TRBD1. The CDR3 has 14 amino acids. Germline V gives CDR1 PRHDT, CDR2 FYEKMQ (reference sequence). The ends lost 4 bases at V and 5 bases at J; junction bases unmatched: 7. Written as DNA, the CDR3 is TGTGCCAGCAGCTCCTCGACAGGGACGGAGACCCAGTACTTC. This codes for CASSSSTGTETQYF.

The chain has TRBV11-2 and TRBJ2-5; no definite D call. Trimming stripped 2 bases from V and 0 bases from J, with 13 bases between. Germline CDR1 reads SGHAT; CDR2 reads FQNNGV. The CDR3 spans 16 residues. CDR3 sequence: CASSLTSVLYQETQYF. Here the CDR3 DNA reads TGTGCCAGCAGCTTAACTTCGGTCCTGTACCAAGAGACCCAGTACTTC.

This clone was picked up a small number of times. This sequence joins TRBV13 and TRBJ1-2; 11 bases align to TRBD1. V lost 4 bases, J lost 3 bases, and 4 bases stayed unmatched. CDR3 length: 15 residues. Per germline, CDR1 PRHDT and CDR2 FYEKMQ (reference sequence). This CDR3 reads CASSSGQGADYGYTF. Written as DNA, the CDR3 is TGTGCCAGCAGCTCAGGACAGGGGGCCGACTATGGCTACACCTTC.

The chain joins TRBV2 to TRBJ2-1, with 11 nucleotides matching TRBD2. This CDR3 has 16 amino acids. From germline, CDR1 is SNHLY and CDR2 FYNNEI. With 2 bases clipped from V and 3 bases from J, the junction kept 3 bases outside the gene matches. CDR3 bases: TGTGCCAGCAGTGAAAGACTAGCGGGACACTACAATGAGCAGTTCTTC. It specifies CASSERLAGHYNEQFF.

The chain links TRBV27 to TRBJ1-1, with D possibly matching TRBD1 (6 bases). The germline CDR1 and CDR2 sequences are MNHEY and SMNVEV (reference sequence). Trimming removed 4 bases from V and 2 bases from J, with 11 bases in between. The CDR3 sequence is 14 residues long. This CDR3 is CASSSQGTNTEAFF. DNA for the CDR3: TGTGCCAGCAGTTCACAGGGTACTAACACTGAAGCTTTCTTT.

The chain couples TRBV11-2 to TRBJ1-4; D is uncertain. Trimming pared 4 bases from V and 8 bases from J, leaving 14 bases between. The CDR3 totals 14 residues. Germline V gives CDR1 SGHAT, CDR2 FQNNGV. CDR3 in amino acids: CASSSYRLEEKLFF. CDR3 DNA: TGTGCCAGCAGCTCGTATCGGTTAGAGGAAAAACTGTTTTTT.